This T cell receptor beta chain was retrieved from a study of T cells after yellow fever vaccination. Study overall: Preparation of the low-cell-number fractions used SMART-Seq v4 Ultra Low Input. General study points: When the response was secondary, it was weaker but reached its peak faster, day 5 versus 15. After the booster, over 95% of CD4 and about nine tenths of CD8 primary-response clones were re-detected.

About this clonotype: The antigen remains unidentified.

Trimming at V came to 5 bases and at J to 9 bases, leaving 8 bases not matched to a gene. This CDR3 has 15 residues. By 5'RACE template switching, TCR cDNA was produced, with a universal primer site and UMIs added in the process. One entry per CDR3 protein results from TCRdb running MiXCR on the 5' RACE reads. Here the sample spans 300,000 or so distinct CDR3 sequences, over 10% being singletons. The chain combines TRBV12-3 or TRBV12-4 with TRBJ2-1, with 12 bases lining up with TRBD2. The source is a young man who received the YFV17D yellow fever vaccine. This material consisted of CD4+ T cells sorted from PBMCs, taken 45 days after the yellow fever booster vaccination. CDR3 sequence reads: CASSGRTSGKGEQFF. The CDR3 nucleotides are TGTGCCAGCAGTGGGCGGACTAGCGGGAAAGGTGAGCAGTTCTTC.